These 5 T cell receptor beta chains were sequenced from one sample in a study of post-analysis software for immune sequencing data. Study findings and constraints: There were about five TRBV segments more frequent in patients than controls, and TRBV5-6, TRBV5-1 and TRBV20-1 were among them.

Unique molecular identifiers were built into the TCR beta cDNA libraries. In TCRdb, the PCR reads were re-called with MiXCR into one record per CDR3 protein. This sample has over 300,000 distinct CDR3 sequences, with around a third found just once. Antigens for these TCRs are unknown. The specimen was blood. The source is a girl aged 10 to 17 with multiple sclerosis.

This chain connects TRBV28 to TRBJ1-5; D remains unclear. CDR1 is MDHEN and CDR2 is SYDVKM in the germline V gene. The V end was cut by 2 bases, the J end by 7 bases, with 9 bases between. CDR3 length: 13 amino acids. The CDR3 loop reads CASSLLIWQPQHF. The CDR3 DNA is TGTGCCAGCAGTTTACTGATTTGGCAGCCCCAGCATTTT.

V is TRBV6-6 and J is TRBJ2-7; 9 bases are a match to TRBD1. Germline loops: CDR1 MNHNY, CDR2 SVGAGI (reference sequence). The CDR3 extends over 16 amino acids. With V trimmed by 0 bases and J by 6 bases, 9 bases remained unmatched. The CDR3: CASSYSPGQGSSEQYF. The DNA of the CDR3 is TGTGCCAGCAGTTACTCTCCGGGACAGGGTAGTTCCGAGCAGTACTTC.

This clonotype has a handful of counts. The genes are TRBV6-5 and TRBJ2-6; 7 nucleotides match TRBD1. The CDR3 consists of 14 residues. Germline V gene lookup returns CDR1 MNHEY and CDR2 SVGAGI. With V trimmed by 0 bases and J by 12 bases, 5 bases remained unmatched. This CDR3 is CASSYSSGGGVLTF. In DNA, the CDR3 is TGTGCCAGCAGTTACTCGTCAGGGGGTGGCGTCCTGACTTTC.

This clonotype was detected only a few times. The chain combines TRBV20-1 with TRBJ1-5; 9 bases agree with TRBD1. The CDR3 is made up of 14 amino acids. The junction had 4 bases not matched to a gene; V was cut back by 2 bases and J by 5 bases. Germline V lookup: CDR1 DFQATT, CDR2 SNEGSKA (reference sequence). The CDR3 protein is CSARTGGTDQPQHF. The CDR3, as DNA: TGCAGTGCTAGAACAGGGGGCACGGATCAGCCCCAGCATTTT.

The J gene is TRBJ2-3, the V gene TRBV7-3; TRBD2 matches at 11 bases. This CDR3 comprises 15 residues. Looked up from germline, CDR1 is SGHTA and CDR2 is FQGTGA. V lost 8 bases to trimming and J lost 3 bases; unmatched junction nucleotides: 7. CDR3 coding DNA: TGTGCCAGCGGCACTAGCGGGGGTAGAACAGATACGCAGTATTTT. It translates to CASGTSGGRTDTQYF. The variable domain in full, with the rest retrieved from reference TRBV7-3 and TRBJ2-3, is GAGVSQTPSNKVTEKGKYVELRCDPISGHTALYWYRQSLGQGPEFLIYFQGTGAADDSGLPNDRFFAVRPEGSVSTLKIQRTERGDSAVYLCASGTSGGRTDTQYFGPGTRLTVL.